This entry lists 11 T cell receptor beta chains sequenced from one sample in a study of T cell responses to AZD1222 COVID-19 vaccine. Libraries were prepared by immunoSEQ multiplex PCR; TCRdb keeps only in-frame clonotypes and omits some of them. The sample carries 120,000 to 150,000 clones, about 93% recorded once. The source was peripheral blood, collected on day 0 of AZD1222 vaccination. The source of these receptors is an adult in good health.

This chain connects TRBV14 to TRBJ2-1, with D perhaps TRBD2 (7 bases). The CDR3 spans 17 residues. Germline V gene lookup returns CDR1 SGHDN and CDR2 FVKESK. V dropped 5 bases and J dropped 4 bases, with 21 bases sitting between them. Here the CDR3 reads CASSTFAGGGLYNEQFF. The CDR3 region has the DNA TGTGCCAGCAGCACCTTCGCTGGGGGGGGGCTTTACAATGAGCAGTTCTTC.

The chain is built from TRBV7-3 and TRBJ2-5; 9 bases align to TRBD2. The CDR3 is 15 amino acids. Trimming removed 5 bases from V and 0 bases from J; junction bases left unmatched: 4. The germline gives CDR1 SGHTA, CDR2 FQGTGA. The CDR3 loop is CASSRAGGYQETQYF. The CDR3 bases are TGTGCCAGCAGCCGTGCGGGGGGGTACCAAGAGACCCAGTACTTC.

This chain joins TRBV11-2 and TRBJ2-7; TRBD1 agrees at 7 bases. The trim removed 4 bases at V and 1 base at J, leaving 7 bases unmatched. CDR3 length: 15 amino acids. Germline loops: CDR1 SGHAT, CDR2 FQNNGV. CDR3 in amino acids: CASSSITGESYEQYF. CDR3 DNA: TGTGCCAGCAGCTCAATTACAGGGGAATCCTACGAGCAGTACTTC.

CDR3 coding DNA: TGTGCCAGCAGCCAATCCCTTAGCGAGCAGTACTTC. Translating it yields CASSQSLSEQYF. This chain uses TRBV16 with TRBJ2-7; D ambiguous. The germline V gene has CDR1 KGHSY and CDR2 FQNENV. Deletions cut 0 bases from V and 6 bases from J, with 6 bases between. This CDR3 contains 12 residues.

CDR3 residues: CASSSAGAGNIQYF. Here the CDR3 DNA reads TGTGCCAGCAGTTCCGCAGGGGCGGGAAACATTCAGTACTTC. The V and J genes are TRBV27 and TRBJ2-4; D is possibly TRBD1 (6 bases). Germline V gives CDR1 MNHEY, CDR2 SMNVEV (reference sequence). V lost 4 bases and J lost 6, with 13 bases in between. The CDR3 is made up of 14 amino acids.

In this sample, this clone turned up once. The chain uses TRBV4-1 and TRBJ2-2; the match to TRBD1 covers 11 bases. The V gene's germline CDR1 is MGHRA and CDR2 YSYEKL. There are 16 residues in the CDR3. The V and J ends lost 3 bases and 4 bases, in that order; junction bases with no gene match: 4. The CDR3 reads CASSHGQGASTGELFF. CDR3 nucleotide sequence: TGCGCCAGCAGCCATGGACAGGGGGCGAGCACCGGGGAGCTGTTTTTT.

The V gene is TRBV7-3, the J gene TRBJ2-5, with D maybe TRBD2 (6 bases). The CDR3 length is 15 residues. V was trimmed by 5 bases and J by 3 bases, leaving 16 bases between them. Germline V gives CDR1 SGHTA, CDR2 FQGTGA. The CDR3 protein is CASSPRGLHKETQYF. In DNA form, the CDR3 reads TGTGCCAGCAGCCCGAGGGGACTCCACAAAGAGACCCAGTACTTC. Drawing the rest from reference TRBV7-3 and TRBJ2-5, the complete variable domain is GAGVSQTPSNKVTEKGKYVELRCDPISGHTALYWYRQSLGQGPEFLIYFQGTGAADDSGLPNDRFFAVRPEGSVSTLKIQRTERGDSAVYLCASSPRGLHKETQYFGPGTRLLVL.

The chain uses TRBV7-7 and TRBJ2-2, with 8 nucleotides matching TRBD1. Germline values: CDR1 SSHAT, CDR2 FNYEAQ (reference sequence). CDR3 size: 16 residues. V shed 5 bases, J shed 1 base, and the junction held 6 bases outside the gene matches. CDR3: CASSDIGTGNTGELFF. The CDR3 DNA reads as TGTGCCAGCAGCGACATTGGGACAGGGAACACCGGGGAGCTGTTTTTT.

CDR3 in amino acids: CSASWGGNQPQHF. In nucleotides, the CDR3 is TGCAGTGCCAGTTGGGGTGGCAATCAGCCCCAGCATTTT. The rearrangement links TRBV20-1 to TRBJ1-5; D call uncertain. V was clipped by 6 bases and J by 2 bases, with 11 bases between them. This CDR3 is 13 amino acids long. Germline V gives CDR1 DFQATT, CDR2 SNEGSKA (reference sequence).

This rearrangement joins TRBV9 to TRBJ2-7; weak D call: TRBD2 (5 bases). The germline V gene has CDR1 SGDLS and CDR2 YYNGEE. The V end was cut by 0 bases, the J end by 6 bases, with 10 bases between. The CDR3 has 13 amino acids. In DNA, the CDR3 is TGTGCCAGCAGCGTAGTAGTGGGGAGCGAGCAGTACTTC. It encodes CASSVVVGSEQYF.

V gene TRBV4-2 combines with J gene TRBJ1-5; D unresolved. CDR3 size: 14 residues. Germline values: CDR1 LGHNA, CDR2 YNFKEQ. V was clipped by 6 bases and J by 2 bases, with 11 bases between them. CDR3 region: CASRRGVGNQPQHF. In DNA, the CDR3 is TGTGCCAGCAGAAGAGGTGTAGGCAATCAGCCCCAGCATTTT.